This TCR beta chain comes out of a study of T cells in Graves' hyperthyroidism and ophthalmopathy. This clonotype was seen a handful of times. Thyroid ultrasound, orbital computed tomography, clinical symptoms, and serum thyroxine and TRAb underpinned diagnoses. Researchers took RNA transcripts and amplified the TCR beta CDR3 regions from them. The HTBI primer set served for first-round RT-PCR of the TCR CDR3. TCRdb itself ran the multiplex PCR reads through MiXCR, one entry per CDR3 protein. The sample consists of hundreds of thousands of distinct CDR3 sequences, more than 20% of them appearing once. Specimen: blood. This sequence was found in a man aged 30-40 years with Graves' ophthalmopathy.

CDR3 DNA: TGTGCCAGCAGTCCCCGGGACAGCGTCTATGGCTACACCTTC. It specifies CASSPRDSVYGYTF. The chain uses TRBV12-3 or TRBV12-4 and TRBJ1-2; TRBD1 agrees at 7 bases. The CDR3 sequence is 14 residues long. V shed 5 bases and J 4 bases; nucleotides not matched to a gene: 7.